The present T cell receptor beta chain was sequenced within a study of tumor and adjacent non-tumor tissue in lung cancer. Study as a whole: Some 4.1 million productive TCRbeta reads were obtained per sample on average.

The CDR3 totals 14 residues. The germline V gene has CDR1 DFQATT and CDR2 SNEGSKA (reference sequence). The V gene lost 1 base and the J gene lost 5 bases, with 15 bases spanning the gap. Notes on this clonotype: Its target is not known.

The library came from three nested PCR rounds adapted from ARM-PCR protocols. TCRdb called the multiplex PCR reads again in MiXCR, with one record for every CDR3 protein. The sample shows 75,000 to 90,000 distinct CDR3 sequences, 76% of them seen only once. This sample's RNA came from whole unsorted tissue. Distant lung tissue was collected more than 3 cm away from the tumor edge. Donors were chemotherapy-naive, newly diagnosed lung cancer surgical patients in China, August–November 2014. Points from the study as a whole: Significantly higher TCR diversity was found in tumor than normal lung. In normal lung, the top 100 clones were significantly more dominant than in tumor.

The receptor's source is a woman aged 50 to 65 with non-small cell lung cancer. This chain connects TRBV20-1 to TRBJ2-7; D unclear. Sample: distant non-tumor lung tissue. The CDR3: CSARAWTTSDEQYF. DNA of the CDR3: TGCAGTGCTAGAGCCTGGACGACATCTGACGAGCAGTACTTC.